These 5 T cell receptor beta chains were all obtained from the same sample, sequenced in a study of blood T cell repertoires in COVID-19. The assay was immunoSEQ multiplex PCR, and TCRdb's table has in-frame clones only and misses some. Here the sample spans roughly 300,000 clones, 85% being singletons. The sequencing sample was made of peripheral blood. These receptors were collected from a human donor in a cohort sampled during active COVID-19.

The CDR3 reads CASSPSKTITEAFF. Written as DNA, the CDR3 is TGTGCCAGCTCACCGTCCAAGACTATCACTGAAGCTTTCTTT. V and J are TRBV18 and TRBJ1-1, with unresolved D. Trimming cost V 3 bases and J 4 bases, with 12 bases left between them. The CDR3 consists of 14 residues. The germline V gene encodes CDR1 KGHSH and CDR2 LQKENI.

This rearrangement joins TRBV9 to TRBJ1-2; 7 bases match TRBD1. The ends lost 6 bases at V and 4 bases at J; junction bases unmatched: 12. Germline values: CDR1 SGDLS, CDR2 YYNGEE. The CDR3 has 15 residues. For the CDR3, the DNA is TGTGCCAGCACCGCGCAGGGGGGCAGCCTCTATGGCTACACCTTC. Translating it yields CASTAQGGSLYGYTF.

The chain links TRBV27 to TRBJ2-1; possible D gene TRBD2, 6 bases. There are 12 residues in the CDR3. CDR1 is MNHEY, CDR2 SMNVEV, per germline (reference sequence). Trimming removed 11 bases at V and 11 bases at J, with 19 bases between. The CDR3 loop reads CAAGSWGLKQFF. CDR3 DNA: TGTGCCGCAGGATCCTGGGGACTCAAGCAGTTCTTC.

The chain has TRBV3-1 (or the pseudogene TRBV3-2) and TRBJ2-7, with 8 nucleotides matching TRBD2. V was pared by 4 bases and J by 5 bases, with 7 bases of the junction left unmatched. The CDR3 sequence is 14 residues long. Looked up from germline, CDR1 is LGHDT and CDR2 is YNNKEL (reference sequence). The CDR3 sequence is CASSLRTSPHEQYF. The CDR3 DNA sequence: TGTGCCAGCAGCCTTCGGACTAGCCCGCACGAGCAGTACTTC.

The rearrangement uses TRBV9 and TRBJ2-5; D perhaps matches TRBD2 (5 bases). The ends were cut back, 0 bases at V and 0 bases at J, with 6 bases in the middle. Per the germline V gene, CDR1 is SGDLS and CDR2 is YYNGEE. This CDR3 comprises 14 residues. Here the CDR3 DNA reads TGTGCCAGCAGCGTAGGGGAGTACCAAGAGACCCAGTACTTC. It translates to CASSVGEYQETQYF.